Each of the 30 T cell receptor beta chains below was sequenced from the same sample in a study of cytomegalovirus exposure and HLA in healthy donors. Repertoires were generated with immunoSEQ multiplex PCR, while TCRdb's copy carries only in-frame clones and drops some. The table shows about 110,000 clones, with 90% to 97% occurring only once. What was sequenced was PBMCs. The receptors derive from a woman younger than 35 in good health and CMV-seronegative.

The CDR3 bases are TGTGCCAGCAGGGCCGGGACTAGCGGGGCGGGGGAGCAGTTCTTC. Translation: CASRAGTSGAGEQFF. The rearrangement links TRBV25-1 to TRBJ2-1; TRBD2 aligns across 13 bases. J gave up 10 bases and V 6 bases, and 9 bases lay outside the gene matches. The germline V gene has CDR1 MGHDK and CDR2 SYGVNS. The CDR3 has 15 amino acids.

V gene TRBV7-2 combines with J gene TRBJ1-1; D remains ambiguous. Germline V CDR1 and CDR2: SGHTA, FQGNSA. Trimming stripped 4 bases from V and 0 bases from J, with 12 bases between. The CDR3 runs 15 residues. The CDR3 here is CASSSERSLNTEAFF. For the CDR3, the DNA is TGTGCCAGCAGCTCCGAGAGGTCCCTGAACACTGAAGCTTTCTTT. Full variable domain (missing parts from reference TRBV7-2 and TRBJ1-1): GAGVSQSPSNKVTEKGKDVELRCDPISGHTALYWYRQSLGQGLEFLIYFQGNSAPDKSGLPSDRFSAERTGGSVSTLTIQRTQQEDSAVYLCASSSERSLNTEAFFGQGTRLTVV.

The gene calls are TRBV15 and TRBJ1-1; TRBD1 might be the D (6 bases). Germline CDR1 reads LNHNV; CDR2 reads YYDKDF (reference sequence). The CDR3 consists of 15 residues. Trimming removed 1 base at V and 0 bases at J, with 9 bases between. CDR3 amino acids: CATSRVGAVNTEAFF. The CDR3 DNA is TGTGCCACCAGCAGAGTGGGGGCTGTGAACACTGAAGCTTTCTTT.

The genes are TRBV28 and TRBJ2-1, with 7 bases aligning to TRBD1. V was pared by 5 bases and J by 4 bases, with 8 bases of the junction left unmatched. This CDR3 region has 15 residues. From germline, CDR1 is MDHEN and CDR2 SYDVKM. The CDR3 nucleotides read TGTGCCAGCAGTCTCGGACAGGTCCCGTACAATGAGCAGTTCTTC. Amino acids: CASSLGQVPYNEQFF.

This chain uses TRBV18 with TRBJ2-7, with 9 bases that match TRBD1. The CDR3 loop spans 15 amino acids. The V segment lost 0 bases and the J segment 3 bases; nucleotides outside the gene matches: 3. The germline V gene encodes CDR1 KGHSH and CDR2 LQKENI. CDR3 sequence: CASSPPGQGLYEQYF. CDR3 sequence (DNA): TGTGCCAGCTCACCACCGGGACAGGGCCTCTACGAGCAGTACTTC.

This clone has a single count. The chain is built from TRBV4-1 and TRBJ2-1, with 9 bases fitting TRBD2. Per the germline V gene, CDR1 is MGHRA and CDR2 is YSYEKL. The CDR3 runs 15 residues. The V segment lost 4 bases and the J segment 1 base; nucleotides outside the gene matches: 2. CDR3 region: CASSPLAGSYNEQFF. Here the CDR3 DNA reads TGCGCCAGCAGCCCGCTAGCGGGGTCCTACAATGAGCAGTTCTTC.

This rearrangement joins TRBV6-5 to TRBJ2-3; 11 nucleotides match TRBD2. V gave up 4 bases and J gave up 2 bases; unmatched junction bases: 2. The CDR3 runs to 15 residues. From germline, CDR1 is MNHEY and CDR2 SVGAGI. CDR3 nucleotides: TGTGCCAGCAGTTCTAGCGGGGGGACCACAGATACGCAGTATTTT. Its protein is CASSSSGGTTDTQYF.

V usage is TRBV28 and J usage is TRBJ1-1, with 8 bases matching TRBD1. Germline V gives CDR1 MDHEN, CDR2 SYDVKM. The CDR3 is 15 residues long. V shed 6 bases and J 6 bases; nucleotides not matched to a gene: 12. For the CDR3, the DNA is TGTGCCAGCAGATATCCAGGGGGCTCTTCCGCTGAAGCTTTCTTT. Translated, it gives CASRYPGGSSAEAFF.

This chain connects TRBV7-9 to TRBJ1-5; tentatively, D is TRBD1 (5 bases). V shed 4 bases and J shed 3 bases, with 13 bases lying between them. Per the germline V gene, CDR1 is SEHNR and CDR2 is FQNEAQ (reference sequence). The CDR3 extends over 15 amino acids. This CDR3 reads CASSSTTETNQPQHF. The CDR3 DNA is TGTGCCAGCAGCTCCACGACAGAGACCAATCAGCCCCAGCATTTT.

The V and J genes are TRBV5-4 and TRBJ1-1; D is unresolved. The ends were cut back, 4 bases at V and 6 bases at J, with 10 bases in the middle. This CDR3 comprises 12 residues. CDR1 SGHNT and CDR2 YYREEE come from the germline V gene (reference sequence). CDR3 in amino acids: CASSTREAEAFF. The CDR3 DNA sequence: TGTGCCAGCAGCACGAGGGAGGCTGAAGCTTTCTTT.

Only one count was recorded for this clone. The rearrangement uses TRBV2 and TRBJ1-5, with TRBD1 as a possible D gene (6 bases). The V and J ends lost 4 bases and 0 bases respectively, with 7 bases between them. This CDR3 has 14 amino acids. Germline lookup yields CDR1 SNHLY and CDR2 FYNNEI. The CDR3 DNA is TGTGCCAGCAGTGGACAGGATAGCAATCAGCCCCAGCATTTT. Its translation is CASSGQDSNQPQHF.

J is TRBJ2-3 and V is TRBV27, with D tentatively TRBD2 (6 bases). V gave up 3 bases and J gave up 7 bases, with 17 bases separating them. Germline V gene data show CDR1 as MNHEY and CDR2 as SMNVEV (reference sequence). The CDR3 is 15 amino acids. CDR3 bases: TGTGCCAGCAGTTTTGCAGCGGGCGGGTCGAATACGCAGTATTTT. It specifies CASSFAAGGSNTQYF.

The chain combines TRBV9 with TRBJ2-2; TRBD2 aligns across 7 bases. Germline lookup yields CDR1 SGDLS and CDR2 YYNGEE. There are 16 residues in the CDR3. V lost 4 bases to trimming and J lost 7 bases; unmatched junction nucleotides: 13. The CDR3 sequence: CASSPELGRGGGELFF. CDR3 in DNA: TGTGCCAGCAGCCCCGAGTTAGGGAGGGGCGGCGGGGAGCTGTTTTTT.

This CDR3 is CASSQDSGLASNEQFF. The CDR3 region has the DNA TGCGCCAGCAGCCAAGATTCGGGACTAGCGTCCAATGAGCAGTTCTTC. The rearrangement uses TRBV4-1 and TRBJ2-1; TRBD2 matches at 10 bases. This CDR3 spans 16 amino acids. Germline-derived CDR1 and CDR2 are MGHRA and YSYEKL. The J segment lost 6 bases and the V segment lost 0 bases, leaving 5 bases of the junction unmatched.

This clone was observed a single time. The chain combines TRBV5-4 with TRBJ2-7; the D gene is possibly TRBD1 (5 bases). In germline, CDR1 is SGHNT, CDR2 YYREEE (reference sequence). There are 15 residues in the CDR3. The germline V and J ends were trimmed by 5 bases and 5 bases, with 20 bases remaining between them. DNA of the CDR3: TGTGCCAGCAGTTCAAGGACATCCGCCTCAAACGAGCAGTACTTC. Its protein product is CASSSRTSASNEQYF.

V is TRBV2 and J is TRBJ1-4, with D possibly TRBD1 on 5 matching bases. Trimming removed 6 bases at V and 8 bases at J, with 13 bases between. The CDR3 consists of 13 residues. The germline V gene has CDR1 SNHLY and CDR2 FYNNEI. DNA of the CDR3: TGTGCCAGCAGATTCGGGGGAAGGGAAAAACTGTTTTTT. Its protein is CASRFGGREKLFF. Full variable domain (rest looked up from reference TRBV2 and TRBJ1-4): EPEVTQTPSHQVTQMGQEVILRCVPISNHLYFYWYRQILGQKVEFLVSFYNNEISEKSEIFDDQFSVERPDGSNFTLKIRSTKLEDSAMYFCASRFGGREKLFFGSGTQLSVL.

The chain is built from TRBV6-6 and TRBJ1-1; TRBD1 might be the D (5 bases). CDR3 length: 15 amino acids. V was shortened by 7 bases and J by 4 bases, with 19 bases between the two germline ends. The V gene's germline CDR1 is MNHNY and CDR2 SVGAGI (reference sequence). The CDR3 DNA sequence: TGTGCCAGCAAAAAGGGAGGAATGGGGGGCACTGAAGCTTTCTTT. It is translated as CASKKGGMGGTEAFF.

The rearrangement uses TRBV27 and TRBJ2-7; 8 bases fit TRBD1. Germline values: CDR1 MNHEY, CDR2 SMNVEV (reference sequence). CDR3 length: 15 residues. V shed 4 bases, J shed 2 bases, and the junction held 7 bases outside the gene matches. DNA of the CDR3: TGTGCCAGCAGTTACGGACAGGGTTGGGCCTACGAGCAGTACTTC. Translated, it gives CASSYGQGWAYEQYF.

This chain connects TRBV5-1 to TRBJ1-1, with D possibly TRBD1 on 5 matching bases. Trimming removed 4 bases from V and 6 bases from J, with 22 bases in between. This CDR3 region has 16 residues. Germline V gene data show CDR1 as SGHRS and CDR2 as YFSETQ. The CDR3 DNA reads TGCGCCAGCAGCACGTACCTCCAGGGTTCCTCTCCTGAAGCTTTCTTT. Its translation: CASSTYLQGSSPEAFF.

V and J are TRBV27 and TRBJ2-2; D remains unclear. Germline values: CDR1 MNHEY, CDR2 SMNVEV (reference sequence). The CDR3 runs 13 residues. Between the trimmed V and J ends, which lost 4 bases and 0 bases, there was a span of 3 bases. The CDR3 DNA is TGTGCCAGCAGTTGGCCGAACACCGGGGAGCTGTTTTTT. This translates into CASSWPNTGELFF.

Only a few counts were recorded for this clone. This rearrangement joins TRBV5-5 to TRBJ1-5; no clear D gene. The V and J ends lost 2 bases and 4 bases respectively, with 13 bases between them. From germline, CDR1 is SGHKS and CDR2 YYEKEE (reference sequence). The CDR3 is made up of 15 amino acids. CDR3 sequence: CASSLAAERNQPQHF. The DNA of the CDR3 is TGTGCCAGCAGCTTAGCGGCGGAAAGAAATCAGCCCCAGCATTTT.

The chain has TRBV27 and TRBJ2-5; perhaps TRBD1 as D (6 bases). The length of the CDR3 is 14 residues. V shed 10 bases and J shed 4 bases, with 19 bases lying between them. The V gene's germline CDR1 is MNHEY and CDR2 SMNVEV (reference sequence). CDR3 amino acids: CATGRGQLAETQYF. CDR3 in DNA: TGTGCCACCGGCAGAGGACAGCTAGCAGAGACCCAGTACTTC.

The V gene is TRBV7-3, the J gene TRBJ2-5; D possibly corresponds to TRBD2 (7 bases). Germline V CDR1 and CDR2: SGHTA, FQGTGA. The V end lost 5 bases, the J end lost 7 bases, and 17 bases lay between the germline ends. The CDR3 contains 14 residues. CDR3 region: CASSATGGPGTQYF. The CDR3 nucleotides are TGTGCCAGCAGCGCGACGGGGGGCCCGGGGACCCAGTACTTC.

This chain joins TRBV29-1 and TRBJ2-7, with D possibly being TRBD2 (6 bases). There are 13 residues in the CDR3. Per the germline V gene, CDR1 is SQVTM and CDR2 is ANQGSEA. V lost 6 bases, J lost 3 bases, and 15 bases lay in between. The CDR3 sequence: CSVLTSLGYEQYF. The CDR3 DNA reads as TGCAGCGTCCTGACTAGTTTGGGCTACGAGCAGTACTTC.

This clone was detected only once. The gene calls are TRBV5-1 and TRBJ2-1; TRBD2 aligns across 15 bases. V shed 4 bases and J 7 bases; nucleotides not matched to a gene: 9. The CDR3 runs to 17 residues. Germline CDR1 reads SGHRS; CDR2 reads YFSETQ. In nucleotides, the CDR3 is TGCGCCAGCAGCCCGCCGGGACTAGCGGGGGGCGGTAATGAGCAGTTCTTC. Translating gives CASSPPGLAGGGNEQFF.

The V call is TRBV29-1, the J call TRBJ2-1; the match to TRBD2 covers 8 bases. From germline, CDR1 is SQVTM and CDR2 ANQGSEA. This CDR3 has 14 residues. V shed 4 bases, J shed 6 bases, and the junction held 8 bases outside the gene matches. As DNA, the CDR3 is TGCAGCGTTGCCCGGGGGGGCCGGGGCAATGAGCAGTTCTTC. The encoded protein is CSVARGGRGNEQFF.

This sequence joins TRBV6-5 and TRBJ2-1; no clear D gene. The V end was cut by 7 bases, the J end by 10 bases, with 20 bases between. This CDR3 spans 14 amino acids. Germline V gene data show CDR1 as MNHEY and CDR2 as SVGAGI. This chain's CDR3 is CASKTGDSLREQFF. The CDR3 coding sequence is TGTGCCAGCAAGACCGGCGATTCCCTGAGGGAGCAGTTCTTC.

The CDR3 loop is CASSATSGDTGELFF. In nucleotides, the CDR3 is TGTGCCAGCAGCGCGACTAGCGGGGATACCGGGGAGCTGTTTTTT. This chain uses TRBV6-1 with TRBJ2-2, with 11 bases fitting TRBD2. The J segment lost 5 bases and the V segment lost 6 bases, leaving 5 bases of the junction unmatched. The germline gives CDR1 MNHNS, CDR2 SASEGT. The CDR3 has 15 residues.

This clone was counted a single time. CDR3 nucleotides: TGTGCCAGCGGGATGGGGGGACAGATTTCCTACGAGCAGTACTTC. Protein: CASGMGGQISYEQYF. The chain couples TRBV28 to TRBJ2-7; TRBD1 is a possible D gene (7 bases). CDR1 MDHEN and CDR2 SYDVKM come from the germline V gene. Trimming removed 8 bases at V and 1 base at J, with 18 bases between. This CDR3 is built from 15 residues.

The chain couples TRBV9 to TRBJ2-1; no reliable D call. The CDR3 sequence is 16 residues long. Germline values: CDR1 SGDLS, CDR2 YYNGEE. Deletions cut 3 bases from V and 0 bases from J, with 13 bases between. The CDR3: CASSGLGSGSYNEQFF. In nucleotides, the CDR3 is TGTGCCAGCAGCGGGCTAGGTTCCGGCTCCTACAATGAGCAGTTCTTC.